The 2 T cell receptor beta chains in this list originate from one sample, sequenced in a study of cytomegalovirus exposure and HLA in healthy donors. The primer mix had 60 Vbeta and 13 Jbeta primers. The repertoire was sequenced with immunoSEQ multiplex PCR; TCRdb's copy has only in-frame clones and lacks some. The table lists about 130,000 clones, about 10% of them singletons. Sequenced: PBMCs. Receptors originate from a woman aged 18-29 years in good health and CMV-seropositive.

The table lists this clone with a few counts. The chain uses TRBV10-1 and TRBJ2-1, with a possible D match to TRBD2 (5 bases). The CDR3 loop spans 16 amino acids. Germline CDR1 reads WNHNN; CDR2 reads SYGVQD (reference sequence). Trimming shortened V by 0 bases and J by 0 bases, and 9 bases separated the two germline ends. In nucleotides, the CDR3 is TGCGCCAGCAGTGAGTCGACTATTAGCTCCTACAATGAGCAGTTCTTC. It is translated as CASSESTISSYNEQFF.

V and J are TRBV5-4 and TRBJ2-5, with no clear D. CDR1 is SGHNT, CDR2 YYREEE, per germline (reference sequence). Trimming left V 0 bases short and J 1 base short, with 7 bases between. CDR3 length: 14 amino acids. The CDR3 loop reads CASSLGGTQETQYF. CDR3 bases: TGTGCCAGCAGCTTGGGCGGCACCCAAGAGACCCAGTACTTC.